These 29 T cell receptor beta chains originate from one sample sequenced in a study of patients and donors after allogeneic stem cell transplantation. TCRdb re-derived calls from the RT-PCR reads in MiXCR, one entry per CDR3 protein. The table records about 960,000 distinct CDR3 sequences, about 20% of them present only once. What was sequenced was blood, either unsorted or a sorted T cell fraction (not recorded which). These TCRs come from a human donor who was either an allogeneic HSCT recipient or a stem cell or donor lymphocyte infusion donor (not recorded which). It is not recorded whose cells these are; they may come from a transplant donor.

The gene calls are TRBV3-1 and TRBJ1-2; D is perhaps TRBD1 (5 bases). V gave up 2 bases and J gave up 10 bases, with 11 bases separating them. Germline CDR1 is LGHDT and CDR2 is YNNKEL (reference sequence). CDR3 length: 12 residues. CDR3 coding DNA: TGTGCCAGCAGCCAATCAGACAGCTACTACACCTTC. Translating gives CASSQSDSYYTF.

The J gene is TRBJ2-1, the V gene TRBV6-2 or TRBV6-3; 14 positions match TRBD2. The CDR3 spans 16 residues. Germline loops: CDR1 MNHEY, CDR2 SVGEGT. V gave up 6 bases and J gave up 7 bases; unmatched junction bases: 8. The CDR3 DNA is TGTGCCAGCAGCTGGCCCGGACTAGCGGGGGGTAATGAGCAGTTCTTC. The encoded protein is CASSWPGLAGGNEQFF.

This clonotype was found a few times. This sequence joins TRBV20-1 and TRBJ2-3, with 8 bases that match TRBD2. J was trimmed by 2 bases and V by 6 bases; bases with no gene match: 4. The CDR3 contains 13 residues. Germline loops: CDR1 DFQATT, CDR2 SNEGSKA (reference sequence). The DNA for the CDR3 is TGCAGTGCCCCGACTAGCGTCACAGATACGCAGTATTTT. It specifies CSAPTSVTDTQYF.

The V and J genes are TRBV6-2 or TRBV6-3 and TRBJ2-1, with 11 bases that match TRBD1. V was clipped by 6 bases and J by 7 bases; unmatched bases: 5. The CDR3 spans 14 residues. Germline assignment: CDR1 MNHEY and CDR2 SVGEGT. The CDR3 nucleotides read TGTGCCAGCAGAGGACAGGGGGCGCGGAATGAGCAGTTCTTC. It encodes CASRGQGARNEQFF.

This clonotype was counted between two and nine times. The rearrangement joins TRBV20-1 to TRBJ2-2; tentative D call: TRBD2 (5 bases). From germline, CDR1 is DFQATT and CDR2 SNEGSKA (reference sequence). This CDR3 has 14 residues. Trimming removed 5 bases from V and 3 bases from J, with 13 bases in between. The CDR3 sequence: CSASKLVDTGELFF. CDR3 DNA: TGCAGTGCTTCCAAACTAGTAGACACCGGGGAGCTGTTTTTT.

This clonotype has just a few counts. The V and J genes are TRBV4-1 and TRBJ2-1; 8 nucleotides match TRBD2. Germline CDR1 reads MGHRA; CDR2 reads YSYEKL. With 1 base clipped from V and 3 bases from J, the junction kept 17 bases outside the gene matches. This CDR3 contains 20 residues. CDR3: CASSQVLASGGPSFYNEQFF. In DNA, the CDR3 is TGCGCCAGCAGCCAAGTACTGGCGAGCGGGGGCCCTAGTTTCTACAATGAGCAGTTCTTC.

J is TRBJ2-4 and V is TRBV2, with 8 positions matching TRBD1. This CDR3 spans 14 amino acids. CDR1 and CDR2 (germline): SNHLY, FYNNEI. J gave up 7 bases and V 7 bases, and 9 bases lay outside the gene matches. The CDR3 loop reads CASNKQGVFNIQYF. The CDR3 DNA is TGTGCCAGCAACAAACAGGGGGTTTTTAACATTCAGTACTTC.

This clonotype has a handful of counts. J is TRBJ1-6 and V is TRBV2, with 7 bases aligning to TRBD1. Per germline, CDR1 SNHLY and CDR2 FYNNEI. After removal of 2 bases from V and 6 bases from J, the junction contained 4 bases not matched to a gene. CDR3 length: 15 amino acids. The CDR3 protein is CASSEPGTANSPLHF. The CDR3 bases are TGTGCCAGCAGTGAACCGGGGACAGCTAATTCACCCCTCCACTTT.

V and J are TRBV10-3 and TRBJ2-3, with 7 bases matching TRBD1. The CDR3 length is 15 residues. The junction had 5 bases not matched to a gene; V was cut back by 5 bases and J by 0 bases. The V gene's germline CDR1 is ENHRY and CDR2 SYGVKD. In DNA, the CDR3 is TGTGCCATCAGTCCCCGGGGACAGAGCACAGATACGCAGTATTTT. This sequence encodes CAISPRGQSTDTQYF.

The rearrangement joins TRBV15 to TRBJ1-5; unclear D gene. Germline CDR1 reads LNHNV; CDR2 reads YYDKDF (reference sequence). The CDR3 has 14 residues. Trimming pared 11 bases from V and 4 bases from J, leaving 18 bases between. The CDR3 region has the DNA TGTGCCGAGCCCAAGACACGTTGGAATCAGCCCCAGCATTTT. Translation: CAEPKTRWNQPQHF.

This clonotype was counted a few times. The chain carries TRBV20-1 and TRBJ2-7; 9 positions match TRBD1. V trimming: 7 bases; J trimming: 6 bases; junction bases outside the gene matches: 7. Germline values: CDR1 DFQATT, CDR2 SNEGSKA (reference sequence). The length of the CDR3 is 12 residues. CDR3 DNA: TGCAGTGTTCCGGGACAGGGTGGCGAGCAGTACTTC. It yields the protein CSVPGQGGEQYF.

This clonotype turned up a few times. CDR3 protein: CASSPPDGDRGEAFF. The CDR3 nucleotides are TGTGCCAGCAGTCCCCCCGACGGCGACCGAGGTGAAGCTTTCTTT. The chain recombines TRBV7-2 with TRBJ1-1; unclear D gene. The CDR3 covers 15 residues. Between the trimmed V and J ends, which lost 6 bases and 7 bases, there was a span of 21 bases. Germline CDR1 reads SGHTA; CDR2 reads FQGNSA.

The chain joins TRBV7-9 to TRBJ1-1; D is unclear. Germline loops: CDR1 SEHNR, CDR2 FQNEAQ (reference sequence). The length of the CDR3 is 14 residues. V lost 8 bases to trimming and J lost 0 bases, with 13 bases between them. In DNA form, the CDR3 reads TGTGCCAGCGGAGCTCCCCGGGTGAACACTGAAGCTTTCTTT. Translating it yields CASGAPRVNTEAFF.

The CDR3 DNA is TGTGCCAGCAGCCTTAGGACAGGTTACTCCTACGAGCAGTACTTC. It encodes CASSLRTGYSYEQYF. The chain joins TRBV14 to TRBJ2-7, with TRBD1 identical over 7 bases. Germline lookup yields CDR1 SGHDN and CDR2 FVKESK. The junction had 6 bases not matched to a gene; V was cut back by 4 bases and J by 0 bases. The CDR3 has 15 amino acids.

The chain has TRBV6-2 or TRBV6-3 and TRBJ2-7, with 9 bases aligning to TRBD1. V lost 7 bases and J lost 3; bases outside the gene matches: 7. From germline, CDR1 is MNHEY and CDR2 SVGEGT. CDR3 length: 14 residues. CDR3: CASKTDRGLYEQYF. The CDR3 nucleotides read TGTGCCAGCAAGACGGACAGGGGTCTCTACGAGCAGTACTTC.

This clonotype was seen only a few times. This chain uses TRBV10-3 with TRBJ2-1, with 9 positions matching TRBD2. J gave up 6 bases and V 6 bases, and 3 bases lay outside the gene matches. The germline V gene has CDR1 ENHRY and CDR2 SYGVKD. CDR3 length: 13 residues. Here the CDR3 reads CAISPREGNEQFF. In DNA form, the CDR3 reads TGTGCCATCAGCCCGCGGGAGGGCAATGAGCAGTTCTTC.

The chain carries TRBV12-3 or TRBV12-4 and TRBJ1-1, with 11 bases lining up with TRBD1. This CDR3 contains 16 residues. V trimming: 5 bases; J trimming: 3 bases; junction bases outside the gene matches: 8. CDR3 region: CASSLGQGVLHTEAFF. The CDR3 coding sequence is TGTGCCAGCAGTCTGGGACAGGGGGTCCTCCACACTGAAGCTTTCTTT.

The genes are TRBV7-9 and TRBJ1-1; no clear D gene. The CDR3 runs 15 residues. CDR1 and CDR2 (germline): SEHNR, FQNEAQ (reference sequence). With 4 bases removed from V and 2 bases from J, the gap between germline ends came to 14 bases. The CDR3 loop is CASSSKLGPNTEAFF. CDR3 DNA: TGTGCCAGCAGCTCGAAATTAGGACCCAACACTGAAGCTTTCTTT.

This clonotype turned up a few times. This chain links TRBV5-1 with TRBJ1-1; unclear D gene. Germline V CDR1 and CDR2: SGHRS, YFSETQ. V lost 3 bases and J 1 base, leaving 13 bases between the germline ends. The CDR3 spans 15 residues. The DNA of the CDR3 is TGCGCCAGCAGCTACGTGGGTTTGCCGAACACTGAAGCTTTCTTT. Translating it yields CASSYVGLPNTEAFF.

The CDR3 spells CSARVASGSNGELFF. The CDR3, as DNA: TGCAGTGCTAGAGTGGCTAGCGGGAGTAACGGGGAGCTGTTTTTT. The gene calls are TRBV20-1 and TRBJ2-2, with 10 bases identical to TRBD2. J lost 7 bases, V lost 1 base, and 6 bases had no gene match. Germline V gives CDR1 DFQATT, CDR2 SNEGSKA (reference sequence). The CDR3 consists of 15 residues.

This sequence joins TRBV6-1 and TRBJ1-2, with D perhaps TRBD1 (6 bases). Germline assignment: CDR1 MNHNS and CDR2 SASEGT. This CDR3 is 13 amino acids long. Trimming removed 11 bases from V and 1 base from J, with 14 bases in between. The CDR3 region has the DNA TGTGCCGCCTCCCGGGACAATAACTATGGCTACACCTTC. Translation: CAASRDNNYGYTF.

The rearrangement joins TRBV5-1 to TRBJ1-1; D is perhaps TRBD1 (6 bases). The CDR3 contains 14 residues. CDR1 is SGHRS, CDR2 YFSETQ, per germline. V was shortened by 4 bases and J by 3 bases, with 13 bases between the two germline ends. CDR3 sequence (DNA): TGCGCCAGCAGCGAAACAGGGTTCGACACTGAAGCTTTCTTT. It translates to CASSETGFDTEAFF.

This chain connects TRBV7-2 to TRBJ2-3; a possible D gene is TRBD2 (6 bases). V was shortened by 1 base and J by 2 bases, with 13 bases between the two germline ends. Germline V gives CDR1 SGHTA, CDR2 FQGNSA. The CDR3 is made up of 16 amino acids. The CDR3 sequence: CASSLGSAGTTDTQYF. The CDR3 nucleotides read TGTGCCAGCAGCTTAGGATCCGCGGGGACCACAGATACGCAGTATTTT.

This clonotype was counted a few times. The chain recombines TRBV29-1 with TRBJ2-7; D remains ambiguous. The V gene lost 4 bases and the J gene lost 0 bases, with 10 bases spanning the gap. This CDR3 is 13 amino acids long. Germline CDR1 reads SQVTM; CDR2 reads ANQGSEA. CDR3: CSVVTTSSYEQYF. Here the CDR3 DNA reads TGCAGCGTTGTGACAACAAGCTCCTACGAGCAGTACTTC.

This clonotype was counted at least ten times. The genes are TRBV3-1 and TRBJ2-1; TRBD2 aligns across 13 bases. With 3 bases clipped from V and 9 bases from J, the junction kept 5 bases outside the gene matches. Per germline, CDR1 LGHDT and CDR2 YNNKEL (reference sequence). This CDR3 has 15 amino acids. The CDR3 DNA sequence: TGTGCCAGCAGCCAGCGGACTAGCGGGAGCTTTGAGCAGTTCTTC. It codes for CASSQRTSGSFEQFF.

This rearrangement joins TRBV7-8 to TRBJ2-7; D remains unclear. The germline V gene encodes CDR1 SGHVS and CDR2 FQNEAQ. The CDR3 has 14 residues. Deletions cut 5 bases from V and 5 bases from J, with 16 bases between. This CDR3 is CASSLGKGFHEQYF. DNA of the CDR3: TGTGCCAGCAGCCTTGGGAAGGGTTTCCACGAGCAGTACTTC.

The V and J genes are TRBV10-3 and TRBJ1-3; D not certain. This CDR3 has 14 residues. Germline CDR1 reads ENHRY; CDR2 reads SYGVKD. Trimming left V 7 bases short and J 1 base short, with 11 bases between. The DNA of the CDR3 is TGTGCCATCACCGCCGCAGGTTCTGGAAACACCATATATTTT. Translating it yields CAITAAGSGNTIYF.

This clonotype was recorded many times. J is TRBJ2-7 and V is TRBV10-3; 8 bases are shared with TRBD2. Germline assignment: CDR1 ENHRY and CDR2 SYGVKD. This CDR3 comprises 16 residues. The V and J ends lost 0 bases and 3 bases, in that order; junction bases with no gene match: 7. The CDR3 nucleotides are TGTGCCATCAGTGAGTCGGAGCGAGCGGGGGACTACGAGCAGTACTTC. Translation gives CAISESERAGDYEQYF.

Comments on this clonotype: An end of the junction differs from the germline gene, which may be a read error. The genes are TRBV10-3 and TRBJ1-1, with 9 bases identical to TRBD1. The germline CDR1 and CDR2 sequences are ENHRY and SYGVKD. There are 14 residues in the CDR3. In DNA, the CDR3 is TGTGCCATCAGTGATACAGGGGGCTATACTGAACCTTTCTTT. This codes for CAISDTGGYTEPFF.